This T cell receptor beta chain comes out of a study of T cell responses to AZD1222 COVID-19 vaccine (dated by TCRdb to the early 2020s). With regard to the full study: AZD1222 recipients whose second dose came at about 4 weeks and those whose second dose came at about 12 weeks were combined into one group, since spike-specific TCR depth and breadth did not differ between the two schedules. TCR sequencing covered over 230 trial participants: some 210 given two doses of AZD1222 and some 25 given two doses of MenACWY control vaccine. Trial participants were enrolled by age into subgroups of 18-55, 56-69 and 70-plus years, and around 150, 28 and 57 TCR-sequenced participants, respectively, were included in these subgroups. The paper as a whole reports these results and caveats: Nearly half of unique spike-specific TCRs reportedly recognized epitopes outside regions mutated in the B.1.351 and B.1.1.7 variants. Vaccine-associated CD4 TCRs spanned the whole spike protein, with dominant responses in regions 160-218 and 743-854. Most participants were white British and females outnumbered males, and the authors suggested that clonal diversity may have been underestimated. Because no samples from the day 14 peak response were available, repertoires could be characterized only after the peak T cell response. A significant rise in spike-specific TCR breadth and depth was observed after two AZD1222 doses relative to day 0 and relative to MenACWY recipients. The 56-69-year group was small, and its depth increase did not reach significance, likely because of low power. Only a handful of AZD1222 recipients were SARS-CoV-2 seropositive at baseline, limiting conclusions about previously exposed vaccinees.

The CDR3 measures 14 amino acids from cysteine to phenylalanine. The read is trimmed to its CDR3 DNA, 42 bases read in frame from base 1. Trimming removed 1 base from V and 11 bases from J; the gene matches leave 8 bases unexplained. Reading the germline V gene gives CDR1 SGDLS and CDR2 YYNGEE. The CDR3 regions of human TCRbeta chains were analyzed by immunosequencing. In the source study's methods: Repertoire TCRs were checked for matches against a reference library of SARS-CoV-2-specific TCRs that had been generated using the MIRA antigen-specificity platform. Breadth meant the fraction of unique TCRs that were SARS-CoV-2-associated, whereas depth meant the fraction of total T cells that were SARS-CoV-2-associated. Each spike-specific TCR was assigned to its reactive spike region and to a CD4 or CD8 class using the MIRA data. Log10-transformed breadth and depth values were compared by one-way ANOVA with Sidak's multiple comparisons tests. Here the immuneACCESS table is served through TCRdb, limited to in-frame sequences with V and J called. Missing clones are a known gap in these copies; in checked studies unresolved V genes cover under half, and the rest lacks a known reason. The V and J calls and clone size are taken from that table; D and trimming were inferred from the DNA. This sample gives fewer than 200,000 clones in total; roughly 92% of them show up just once. 1% to 1.5% of the sample lies in the top ten.

The time point label, read with the paper, signifies: baseline before first vaccination. Vaccinee samples came from UK trials COV001 and COV002, including a single-blind randomized controlled phase 2/3 trial of AZD1222 (ChAdOx1 nCoV-19) in healthy adults. For TCRbeta chain sequencing, PBMC samples were collected from trial participants at day 0 and at day 28 after the second dose. About this clone: This receptor's antigen is unknown. No per-base quality is available; no much larger clone lies one base away.

Rearrangement joined TRBV9 to TRBJ2-1; 8 central bases correspond to TRBD1. The starting material was peripheral blood, obtained on day 0 of AZD1222 vaccination. This sequence was found in an adult in good health. The CDR3 in this case is CASSVSGTGYKQFF. The nucleotide sequence is given as TGTGCCAGCAGCGTATCCGGGACAGGTTATAAGCAGTTCTTC. This CDR3, with the reference TRBV9 and TRBJ2-1 proteins standing in past its ends, gives the full variable domain DSGVTQTPKHLITATGQRVTLRCSPRSGDLSVYWYQQSLDQGLQFLIQYYNGEERAKGNILERFSAQQFPDLHSELNLSSLELGDSALYFCASSVSGTGYKQFFGPGTRLTVL.